The clone carrying this T cell receptor (beta chain) showed up just a few times. In the authors' methods: Reference gene primer amplification gave estimated nucleated cell counts. Repertoires were generated with immunoSEQ multiplex PCR, while TCRdb's copy carries only in-frame clones and drops some. The V and J calls and clone size are taken from that table; D and trimming were inferred from the DNA. This sample has 250,000 to 300,000 clones; 75% to 85% occur once, and the top ten carry 4.5% to 6%. The CDR3 contains 15 residues. The V gene end was trimmed by 2 bases and the J gene end by 2 bases; junction bases not matched to a gene: 3. Germline V gene data show CDR1 as MNHEY and CDR2 as SVGAGI. The data are from a study of blood T cell repertoires in COVID-19. About the study: The origin of the acute and convalescent COVID-19 samples was the United States, Italy and Spain. From T cells, B-cell-depleted T cells, or PBMCs came the material, which was cDNA or gDNA.

The material sequenced was peripheral blood. The V and J genes are TRBV6-5 and TRBJ2-1; 7 nucleotides line up with TRBD2. The TCR comes from a man aged 50 or older with active or convalescent COVID-19. The DNA for the CDR3 is TGTGCCAGCAGTTACGGGACTATAACCTACAATGAGCAGTTCTTC. Translating it yields CASSYGTITYNEQFF.